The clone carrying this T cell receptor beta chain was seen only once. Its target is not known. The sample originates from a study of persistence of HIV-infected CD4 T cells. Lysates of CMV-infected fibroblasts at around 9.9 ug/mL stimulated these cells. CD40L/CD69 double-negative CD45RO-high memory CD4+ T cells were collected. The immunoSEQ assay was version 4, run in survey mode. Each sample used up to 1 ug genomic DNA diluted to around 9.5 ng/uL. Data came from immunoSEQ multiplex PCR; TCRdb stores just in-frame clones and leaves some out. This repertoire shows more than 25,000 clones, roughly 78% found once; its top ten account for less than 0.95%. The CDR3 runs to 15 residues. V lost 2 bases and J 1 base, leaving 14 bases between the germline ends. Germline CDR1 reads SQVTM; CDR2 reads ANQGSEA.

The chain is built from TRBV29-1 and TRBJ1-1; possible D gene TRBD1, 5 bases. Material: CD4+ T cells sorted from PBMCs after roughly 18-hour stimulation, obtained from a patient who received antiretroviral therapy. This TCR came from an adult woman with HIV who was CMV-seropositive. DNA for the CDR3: TGCAGCGTTGAAATGGGGCTGGTTAGGAACACTGAAGCTTTCTTT. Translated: CSVEMGLVRNTEAFF.